Listed below are T cell receptor beta chains from one sample, sequenced in a study of T-cell reconstitution after alpha-beta-depleted transplantation in children. MiXCR was run by TCRdb on the PCR reads, yielding one entry per CDR3 protein. The sample has approximately 300,000 distinct CDR3 sequences, about a tenth seen once. Here the sequenced sample was PBMCs, taken before TCRalphabeta/CD19-depleted stem cell transplant. These receptors all come from a boy under two years old with acute myeloid leukemia, due to receive a stem cell transplant. Each CDR3 is given with its conserved first and last residue. A D gene is named only where the DNA matches it firmly. Not all rows give a size; the values are once, few, many and, for expanded clones, a class.

>many|TRBJ2-2|TRBV7-9|TRBD1
CASSPGTGGKNTGELFF
TGTGCCAGCAGCCCCGGGACAGGGGGAAAAAACACCGGGGAGCTGTTTTTT
>many|TRBJ2-1|TRBV28|TRBD1
CASSPPGQGINEQFF
TGTGCCAGCAGTCCCCCGGGACAGGGAATTAATGAGCAGTTCTTC
>many|TRBJ1-1|TRBV4-3|-
CASSHYRENTEAFF
TGCGCCAGCAGCCATTACAGGGAGAACACTGAAGCTTTCTTT
>many|TRBJ2-7|TRBV28|-
CASSLFGSSYEQYF
TGTGCCAGCAGTTTATTTGGGTCGTCCTACGAGCAGTACTTC
>many|TRBJ2-7|TRBV18|-
CASSPLSYEQYF
TGTGCCAGCTCACCCCTCTCCTACGAGCAGTACTTC
>many|TRBJ1-1|TRBV7-9|-
CATYRNTEAFF
TGTGCCACGTATAGGAACACTGAAGCTTTCTTT
>many|TRBJ2-1|TRBV6-2/TRBV6-3|TRBD1
CASSYSEGDRVRRRVNEQFF
TGTGCCAGCAGTTACTCGGAGGGGGACAGGGTAAGAAGAAGGGTCAATGAGCAGTTCTTC
>-|TRBJ2-7|TRBV12-3/TRBV12-4|-
CASSFRSPYEQYF
TGTGCCAGCAGTTTCAGGAGCCCCTACGAGCAGTACTTC
>many|TRBJ2-2|TRBV27|-
CASSFRPTTGELFF
TGTGCCAGCAGTTTCCGACCTACAACCGGGGAGCTGTTTTTT
>-|TRBJ2-5|TRBV5-1|TRBD2
CASSYRTSGGETQYF
TGCGCCAGCAGCTATCGGACTAGCGGTGGAGAGACCCAGTACTTC
>-|TRBJ2-3|TRBV11-1|-
CASSPLWATDTQYF
TGTGCCAGCAGCCCTTTGTGGGCCACAGATACGCAGTATTTT
>many|TRBJ1-5|TRBV7-9|-
CASSLGRTHQPQHF
TGTGCCAGCAGCTTAGGCCGAACCCATCAGCCCCAGCATTTT
>-|TRBJ1-6|TRBV3-1|TRBD1
CASSHATGKAPLHF
TGTGCCAGCAGCCATGCGACAGGGAAGGCACCCCTCCACTTT
>-|TRBJ2-7|TRBV7-9|TRBD2
CASSLGGGLAGDEQYF
TGTGCCAGCAGCTTAGGGGGAGGACTAGCGGGAGACGAGCAGTACTTC
>-|TRBJ1-1|TRBV12-5|TRBD1
CASGPTTGLPLNTEAFF
TGTGCTAGTGGACCCACGACAGGGCTTCCCTTGAACACTGAAGCTTTCTTT
>many|TRBJ2-3|TRBV7-3|TRBD2
CASSFAGGVTDTQYF
TGTGCCAGCAGCTTCGCGGGAGGGGTCACAGATACGCAGTATTTT
>many|TRBJ2-1|TRBV15|TRBD2
CATSTLTSGGKEVFF
TGTGCCACCAGTACCCTTACTAGCGGGGGGAAGGAGGTGTTCTTC
>many|TRBJ2-2|TRBV29-1|-
CSVGRAGELFF
TGCAGCGTTGGGAGGGCCGGGGAGCTGTTTTTT
>-|TRBJ2-1|TRBV19|TRBD2
CASPGTTPSDEQFF
TGTGCCAGCCCAGGGACTACTCCTTCGGATGAGCAGTTCTTC
>many|TRBJ2-1|TRBV10-3|-
CAISEPRLHYNEQFF
TGTGCCATCAGTGAGCCTAGGCTACATTACAATGAGCAGTTCTTC
>few|TRBJ1-2|TRBV28|-
CASSLAKEFYGYTF
TGTGCCAGCAGTTTAGCAAAGGAATTCTATGGCTACACCTTC
>few|TRBJ2-3|TRBV19|-
CASSIDLDGEDTQYF
TGTGCCAGTAGTATAGATCTAGATGGGGAAGATACGCAGTATTTT
>many|TRBJ2-1|TRBV27|TRBD2
CASSLWWRSSGRGEQFF
TGTGCCAGCAGTTTATGGTGGCGGAGTAGCGGGCGGGGTGAGCAGTTCTTC